This TCR beta chain was documented in a study of T-cell memory formation after mild COVID-19. Study-level results: Contracting CD4+ clones were located mainly in CM and EM, and CD8+ clones in EMRA. A second wave expanding day 15 to 37 was CD4+-biased; contracting clones were balanced. Some responding clones appeared in pre-infection memory, suggesting cross-reactive memory joined.

A single record per CDR3 protein comes from TCRdb applying MiXCR to the 5' RACE reads. Altogether about 470,000 distinct CDR3 sequences are present, about 23% being singletons, with the ten largest covering approximately 13%. The sample holds many counts of this clonotype. Its antigen is currently unknown. The TCR was taken from an adult woman who had mild COVID-19 (a few samples of this study predate the infection). Cell type and time point are not known. Material: PBMCs or a T cell subset sorted from them (not recorded which).

The CDR3 here is CASSFQGMVTDTQYF. The CDR3, as DNA: TGCGCCAGCAGCTTTCAGGGGATGGTCACAGATACGCAGTATTTT. J is TRBJ2-3 and V is TRBV5-1, with D maybe TRBD1 (6 bases). The V and J ends lost 2 bases and 2 bases respectively, with 12 bases between them. There are 15 residues in the CDR3. CDR1 and CDR2 (germline): SGHRS, YFSETQ.